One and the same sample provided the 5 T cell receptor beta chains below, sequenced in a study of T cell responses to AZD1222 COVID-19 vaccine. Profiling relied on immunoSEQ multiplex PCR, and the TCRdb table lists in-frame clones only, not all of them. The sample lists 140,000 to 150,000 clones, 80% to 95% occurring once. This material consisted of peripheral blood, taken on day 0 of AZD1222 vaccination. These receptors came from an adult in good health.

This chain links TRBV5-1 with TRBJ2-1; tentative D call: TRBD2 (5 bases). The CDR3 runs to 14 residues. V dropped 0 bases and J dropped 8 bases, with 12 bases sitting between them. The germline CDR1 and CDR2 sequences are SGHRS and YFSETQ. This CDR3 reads CASSLDGVGDEQFF. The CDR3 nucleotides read TGCGCCAGCAGCTTGGACGGGGTCGGCGATGAGCAGTTCTTC.

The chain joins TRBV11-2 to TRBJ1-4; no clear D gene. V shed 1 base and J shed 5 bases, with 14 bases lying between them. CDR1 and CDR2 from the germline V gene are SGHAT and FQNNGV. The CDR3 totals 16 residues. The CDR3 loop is CASSLGPGLSNEKLFF. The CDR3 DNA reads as TGTGCCAGCAGCTTAGGGCCGGGCCTGTCCAATGAAAAACTGTTTTTT.

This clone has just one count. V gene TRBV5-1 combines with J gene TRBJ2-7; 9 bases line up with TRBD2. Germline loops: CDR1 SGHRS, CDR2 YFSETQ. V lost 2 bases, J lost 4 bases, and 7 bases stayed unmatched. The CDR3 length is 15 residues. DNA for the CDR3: TGCGCCAGCAGCTTACAGCGGGAGGAACGGTACGAGCAGTACTTC. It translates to CASSLQREERYEQYF.

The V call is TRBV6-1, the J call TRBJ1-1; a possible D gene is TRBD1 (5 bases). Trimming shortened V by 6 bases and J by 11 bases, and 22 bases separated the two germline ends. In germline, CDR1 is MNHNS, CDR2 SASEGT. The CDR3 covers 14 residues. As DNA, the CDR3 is TGTGCCAGCAGCTCGGGACGGGGATCCCTCTCGGCTTTCTTT. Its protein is CASSSGRGSLSAFF.

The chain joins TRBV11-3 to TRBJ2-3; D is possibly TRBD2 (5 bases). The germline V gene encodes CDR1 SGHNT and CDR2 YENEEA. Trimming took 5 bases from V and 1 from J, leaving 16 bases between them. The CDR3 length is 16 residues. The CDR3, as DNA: TGTGCCAGCAGCCCTGGGCAGGCGGAGGGCACAGATACGCAGTATTTT. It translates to CASSPGQAEGTDTQYF.